The present TCR beta chain was sequenced within a study of T cell changes during pregnancy in multiple sclerosis. Assay used: immunoSEQ multiplex PCR; TCRdb lists only in-frame clones, some missing. This table holds about 120,000 clones, about 93% found once. Sequenced here: peripheral blood, sampled before pregnancy. The sequence was collected from a female donor with multiple sclerosis, enrolled in a pregnancy study.

CDR3 DNA sequence: TGTGCCAGCAGCTTCGGAGCGGGGGCCTACGAGCAGTACTTC. Its protein product is CASSFGAGAYEQYF. The chain recombines TRBV9 with TRBJ2-7; 8 positions agree with TRBD2. Germline loops: CDR1 SGDLS, CDR2 YYNGEE. With V trimmed by 4 bases and J by 2 bases, 5 bases remained unmatched. There are 14 residues in the CDR3.